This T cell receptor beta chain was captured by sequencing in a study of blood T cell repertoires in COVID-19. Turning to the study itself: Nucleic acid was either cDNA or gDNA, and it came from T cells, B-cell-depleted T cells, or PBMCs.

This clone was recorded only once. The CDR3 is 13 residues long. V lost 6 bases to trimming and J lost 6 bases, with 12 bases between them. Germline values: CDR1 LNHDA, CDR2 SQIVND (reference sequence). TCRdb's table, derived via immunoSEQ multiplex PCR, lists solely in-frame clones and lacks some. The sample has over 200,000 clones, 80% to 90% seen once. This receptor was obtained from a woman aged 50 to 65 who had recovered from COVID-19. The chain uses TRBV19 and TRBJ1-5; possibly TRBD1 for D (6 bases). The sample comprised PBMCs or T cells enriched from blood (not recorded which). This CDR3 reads CASRDSQPQPQHF. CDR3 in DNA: TGTGCCAGTAGGGACAGTCAACCTCAGCCCCAGCATTTT. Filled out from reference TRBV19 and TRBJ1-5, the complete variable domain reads DGGITQSPKYLFRKEGQNVTLSCEQNLNHDAMYWYRQDPGQGLRLIYYSQIVNDFQKGDIAEGYSVSREKKESFPLTVTSAQKNPTAFYLCASRDSQPQPQHFGDGTRLSIL.